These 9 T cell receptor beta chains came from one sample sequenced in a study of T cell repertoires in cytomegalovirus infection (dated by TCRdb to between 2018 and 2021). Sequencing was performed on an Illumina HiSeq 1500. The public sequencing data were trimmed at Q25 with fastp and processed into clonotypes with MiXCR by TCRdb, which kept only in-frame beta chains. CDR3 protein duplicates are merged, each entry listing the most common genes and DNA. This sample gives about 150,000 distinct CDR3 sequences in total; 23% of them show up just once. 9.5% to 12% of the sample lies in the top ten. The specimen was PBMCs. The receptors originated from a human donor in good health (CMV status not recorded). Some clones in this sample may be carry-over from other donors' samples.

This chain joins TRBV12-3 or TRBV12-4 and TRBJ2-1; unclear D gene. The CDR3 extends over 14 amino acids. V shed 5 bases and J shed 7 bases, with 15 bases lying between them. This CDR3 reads CASSNGLPRNEQFF. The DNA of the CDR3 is TGTGCCAGCAGTAACGGGCTGCCGAGGAATGAGCAGTTCTTC.

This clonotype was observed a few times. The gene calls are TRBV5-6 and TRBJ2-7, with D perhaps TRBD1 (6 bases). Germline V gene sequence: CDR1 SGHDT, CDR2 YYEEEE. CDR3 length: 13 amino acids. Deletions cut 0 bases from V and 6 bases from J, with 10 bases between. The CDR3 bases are TGTGCCAGCAGCTTGGCACAGGGACGCGAGCAGTACTTC. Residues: CASSLAQGREQYF.

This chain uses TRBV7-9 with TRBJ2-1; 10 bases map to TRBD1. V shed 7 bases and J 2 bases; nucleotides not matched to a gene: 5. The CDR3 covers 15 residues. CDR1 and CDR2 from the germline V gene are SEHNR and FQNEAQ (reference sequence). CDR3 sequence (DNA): TGTGCCAGCACACCCGGGACAGGGGCCTACAATGAGCAGTTCTTC. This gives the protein CASTPGTGAYNEQFF.

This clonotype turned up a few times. This CDR3 is CAWSDENYGYTF. The CDR3 DNA reads as TGTGCCTGGAGTGACGAAAACTATGGCTACACCTTC. The chain recombines TRBV30 with TRBJ1-2; D is uncertain. The germline gives CDR1 GTSNPN, CDR2 SVGIG (reference sequence). The V end was cut by 1 base, the J end by 2 bases, with 5 bases between. The CDR3 covers 12 residues.

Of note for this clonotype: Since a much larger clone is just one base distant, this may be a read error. The CDR3 region is CASSVGTSTDAQYF. CDR3 nucleotides: TGTGCCAGCAGCGTCGGGACTAGCACAGATGCGCAGTATTTT. The chain uses TRBV7-2 and TRBJ2-3; TRBD2 matches 9 bases. The CDR3 spans 14 residues. Germline V gene lookup returns CDR1 SGHTA and CDR2 FQGNSA.

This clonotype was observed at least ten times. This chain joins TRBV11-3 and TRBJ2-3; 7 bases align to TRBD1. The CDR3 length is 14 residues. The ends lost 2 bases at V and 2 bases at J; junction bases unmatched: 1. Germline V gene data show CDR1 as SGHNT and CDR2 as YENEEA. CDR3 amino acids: CASSLTGATDTQYF. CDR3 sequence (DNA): TGTGCCAGCAGCTTAACAGGGGCCACAGATACGCAGTATTTT.

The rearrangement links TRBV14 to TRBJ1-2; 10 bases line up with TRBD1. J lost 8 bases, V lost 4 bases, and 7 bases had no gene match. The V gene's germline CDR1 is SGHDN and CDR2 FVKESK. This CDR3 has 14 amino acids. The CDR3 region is CASSRAGTGVGYTF. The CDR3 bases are TGTGCCAGCAGCCGAGCCGGGACAGGGGTCGGCTACACCTTC.

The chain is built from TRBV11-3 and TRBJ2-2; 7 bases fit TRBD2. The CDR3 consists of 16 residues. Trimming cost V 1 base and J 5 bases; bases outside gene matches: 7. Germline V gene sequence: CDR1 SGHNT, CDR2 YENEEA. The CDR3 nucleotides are TGTGCCAGCAGCTTAGTGACTACGGGGGGAACCGGGGAGCTGTTTTTT. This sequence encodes CASSLVTTGGTGELFF.

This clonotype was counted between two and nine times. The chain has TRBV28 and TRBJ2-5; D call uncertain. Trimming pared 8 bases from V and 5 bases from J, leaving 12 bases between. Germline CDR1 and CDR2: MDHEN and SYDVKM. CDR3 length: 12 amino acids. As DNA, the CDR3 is TGTGCCAGCCAGGTGGTCGGGGAGACCCAGTACTTC. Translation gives CASQVVGETQYF.